These 25 T cell receptor beta chains were all obtained from the same sample, sequenced in a study of cytomegalovirus exposure and HLA in healthy donors. The PCR made use of 60 Vbeta and 13 Jbeta primers. Data came from immunoSEQ multiplex PCR; TCRdb stores just in-frame clones and leaves some out. The table shows tens of thousands of clones, with over 65% occurring only once. Material: PBMCs. The receptors stem from a man between 45 and 60 years old in good health and CMV-seronegative.

The chain uses TRBV2 and TRBJ2-7; D is perhaps TRBD2 (6 bases). Germline assignment: CDR1 SNHLY and CDR2 FYNNEI. CDR3 length equals 13 residues. The ends were cut back, 5 bases at V and 4 bases at J, with 12 bases in the middle. The chain's CDR3 is CASSKEGSYEQYF. CDR3 nucleotide sequence: TGTGCCAGCAGTAAGGAGGGTTCTTACGAGCAGTACTTC.

The chain couples TRBV28 to TRBJ2-5, with 7 bases aligning to TRBD1. V gave up 5 bases and J gave up 1 base; unmatched junction bases: 4. Germline V lookup: CDR1 MDHEN, CDR2 SYDVKM. The length of the CDR3 is 14 residues. The DNA of the CDR3 is TGTGCCAGCAGTCCCCGGGACAGCCAAGAGACCCAGTACTTC. Its protein is CASSPRDSQETQYF.

The chain links TRBV6-5 to TRBJ2-1; tentative D call: TRBD2 (6 bases). The V end lost 0 bases, the J end lost 4 bases, and 10 bases lay between the germline ends. The CDR3 extends over 15 amino acids. Germline lookup yields CDR1 MNHEY and CDR2 SVGAGI. As DNA, the CDR3 is TGTGCCAGCAGTTACTCCCCTGGGGGGTACAATGAGCAGTTCTTC. Amino acids: CASSYSPGGYNEQFF.

This clone was detected once. Other DNA sequences in this sample translate to the same CDR3. The rearrangement joins TRBV5-1 to TRBJ2-1; TRBD1 matches 9 bases. CDR3 length equals 15 residues. Germline V gives CDR1 SGHRS, CDR2 YFSETQ. V lost 4 bases and J lost 5; bases outside the gene matches: 7. CDR3 sequence: CASSLTGTGNNEQFF. DNA of the CDR3: TGCGCCAGCAGCCTTACCGGGACAGGGAACAATGAGCAGTTCTTC.

The CDR3 coding sequence is TGTGCCAGCAGCTACACTAGCGGTACCTACGAGCAGTACTTC. It translates to CASSYTSGTYEQYF. The gene calls are TRBV11-2 and TRBJ2-7; 8 bases map to TRBD2. Germline V lookup: CDR1 SGHAT, CDR2 FQNNGV. The CDR3 is 14 residues long. Trimming took 4 bases from V and 2 from J; bases not matched to a gene: 4.

The chain is built from TRBV28 and TRBJ1-5, with D possibly matching TRBD1 (6 bases). Trimming removed 4 bases from V and 3 bases from J, with 16 bases in between. CDR3 size: 16 residues. From germline, CDR1 is MDHEN and CDR2 SYDVKM. CDR3 DNA: TGTGCCAGCAGTTCATCCGAGGACAGCTTCAATCAGCCCCAGCATTTT. The encoded protein is CASSSSEDSFNQPQHF.

The chain is built from TRBV11-2 and TRBJ2-3; D perhaps matches TRBD1 (5 bases). V was clipped by 7 bases and J by 2 bases, with 22 bases between them. Looked up from germline, CDR1 is SGHAT and CDR2 is FQNNGV. The CDR3 consists of 17 residues. The CDR3 DNA reads as TGTGCCAGCATCCTTAGGGGTGGTTACGTTTTCACAGATACGCAGTATTTT. Amino acids: CASILRGGYVFTDTQYF.

The rearrangement links TRBV5-1 to TRBJ2-7, with D uncertain. Germline values: CDR1 SGHRS, CDR2 YFSETQ. The CDR3 covers 15 residues. The V and J ends lost 4 bases and 1 base respectively, with 15 bases between them. CDR3 sequence: CASSLEFTPSYEQYF. CDR3 nucleotides: TGCGCCAGCAGCCTAGAGTTTACCCCATCCTACGAGCAGTACTTC.

J is TRBJ2-5 and V is TRBV29-1; a weak D match, TRBD1 (5 bases). Germline lookup yields CDR1 SQVTM and CDR2 ANQGSEA. Trimming removed 0 bases from V and 3 bases from J, with 14 bases in between. The CDR3 is 15 residues long. CDR3 protein: CSVEEAQAPKETQYF. DNA for the CDR3: TGCAGCGTTGAAGAGGCACAGGCGCCGAAAGAGACCCAGTACTTC.

The J gene is TRBJ2-7, the V gene TRBV6-5; 10 nucleotides align to TRBD1. The trim removed 0 bases at V and 3 bases at J, leaving 2 bases unmatched. Per germline, CDR1 MNHEY and CDR2 SVGAGI. The CDR3 runs 15 residues. The CDR3 DNA reads as TGTGCCAGCAGTTACTCCCGGACAGGGGGCTACGAGCAGTACTTC. It codes for CASSYSRTGGYEQYF.

The chain joins TRBV7-9 to TRBJ2-3; 9 positions agree with TRBD1. The CDR3 extends over 17 amino acids. The germline gives CDR1 SEHNR, CDR2 FQNEAQ (reference sequence). The V gene end was trimmed by 5 bases and the J gene end by 5 bases; junction bases not matched to a gene: 14. This CDR3 reads CASSQPLRTGDIDTQYF. In DNA form, the CDR3 reads TGTGCCAGCAGCCAGCCTCTACGGACAGGGGATATAGATACGCAGTATTTT. The full variable domain, with the rest looked up from reference TRBV7-9 and TRBJ2-3, is DTGVSQNPRHKITKRGQNVTFRCDPISEHNRLYWYRQTLGQGPEFLTYFQNEAQLEKSRLLSDRFSAERPKGSFSTLEIQRTEQGDSAMYLCASSQPLRTGDIDTQYFGPGTRLTVL.

The chain couples TRBV2 to TRBJ2-1; a possible D gene is TRBD1 (7 bases). The germline V and J ends were trimmed by 5 bases and 16 bases, with 21 bases remaining between them. This CDR3 has 13 residues. CDR1 SNHLY and CDR2 FYNNEI come from the germline V gene. Written as DNA, the CDR3 is TGTGCCAGCAGTCTTCATCGGGACAGACTAGGTTTCTTC. This translates into CASSLHRDRLGFF.

The J gene is TRBJ2-7, the V gene TRBV28; weak D call: TRBD1 (7 bases). The V gene lost 1 base and the J gene lost 2 bases, with 21 bases spanning the gap. This CDR3 spans 18 amino acids. The germline gives CDR1 MDHEN, CDR2 SYDVKM. CDR3 protein: CASSLSPGGQGVAYEQYF. The CDR3 DNA follows: TGTGCCAGCAGTTTATCTCCCGGGGGCCAGGGGGTGGCCTACGAGCAGTACTTC.

CDR3 DNA: TGCAGCGTAGTCCTCAAGAGCTCTGGGGCCAACGTCCTGACTTTC. Translation gives CSVVLKSSGANVLTF. The chain links TRBV29-1 to TRBJ2-6, with unresolved D. The CDR3 spans 15 residues. The V end was cut by 6 bases, the J end by 0 bases, with 12 bases between. The germline V gene has CDR1 SQVTM and CDR2 ANQGSEA. The entire variable domain, with the rest obtained from reference TRBV29-1 and TRBJ2-6, is as follows: SAVISQKPSRDICQRGTSLTIQCQVDSQVTMMFWYRQQPGQSLTLIATANQGSEATYESGFVIDKFPISRPNLTFSTLTVSNMSPEDSSIYLCSVVLKSSGANVLTFGAGSRLTVL.

The chain combines TRBV10-2 with TRBJ1-5; TRBD1 aligns across 9 bases. CDR3 length: 13 residues. Germline CDR1 and CDR2: WSHSY and SAAADI. J lost 4 bases, V lost 8 bases, and 3 bases had no gene match. CDR3 loop: CASAGTGNQPQHF. CDR3 nucleotide sequence: TGCGCCAGCGCCGGGACAGGGAATCAGCCCCAGCATTTT.

V is TRBV11-2 and J is TRBJ2-2; 11 bases fit TRBD1. J lost 6 bases, V lost 8 bases, and 8 bases had no gene match. Germline assignment: CDR1 SGHAT and CDR2 FQNNGV. The CDR3 consists of 15 residues. CDR3 region: CASLRDRGLSGELFF. CDR3 DNA sequence: TGTGCCAGCCTCCGGGACAGGGGGTTGTCCGGGGAGCTGTTTTTT. Variable domain in full (rest from reference TRBV11-2 and TRBJ2-2): EAGVAQSPRYKIIEKRQSVAFWCNPISGHATLYWYQQILGQGPKLLIQFQNNGVVDDSQLPKDRFSAERLKGVDSTLKIQPAKLEDSAVYLCASLRDRGLSGELFFGEGSRLTVL.

The chain joins TRBV5-4 to TRBJ1-2, with TRBD1 matching 8 bases. This CDR3 region has 14 residues. The J segment lost 9 bases and the V segment lost 1 base, leaving 8 bases of the junction unmatched. Germline values: CDR1 SGHNT, CDR2 YYREEE (reference sequence). Here the CDR3 reads CASSLPRTGLSYTF. As DNA, the CDR3 is TGTGCCAGCAGCTTGCCACGGACAGGGCTCAGCTACACCTTC. The whole variable domain, remainder taken from reference TRBV5-4 and TRBJ1-2, is ETGVTQSPTHLIKTRGQQVTLRCSSQSGHNTVSWYQQALGQGPQFIFQYYREEENGRGNFPPRFSGLQFPNYSSELNVNALELDDSALYLCASSLPRTGLSYTFGSGTRLTVV.

The chain carries TRBV4-1 and TRBJ2-1; the D is unclear. V lost 0 bases and J lost 5, with 5 bases in between. CDR1 MGHRA and CDR2 YSYEKL come from the germline V gene. The CDR3 extends over 13 amino acids. CDR3 sequence (DNA): TGCGCCAGCAGCCAAGAAATTAACAATGAGCAGTTCTTC. Amino acid sequence: CASSQEINNEQFF.

The V call is TRBV28, the J call TRBJ1-2; a weak D match, TRBD1 (5 bases). V dropped 2 bases and J dropped 6 bases, with 16 bases sitting between them. This CDR3 spans 15 amino acids. Germline V lookup: CDR1 MDHEN, CDR2 SYDVKM. CDR3 nucleotide sequence: TGTGCCAGCAGTTTACAAGGGGCCTTTAGAGATGGCTACACCTTC. This codes for CASSLQGAFRDGYTF.

The chain combines TRBV7-3 with TRBJ2-2; 8 bases agree with TRBD1. Per germline, CDR1 SGHTA and CDR2 FQGTGA. Trimming cost V 6 bases and J 6 bases; bases outside gene matches: 9. The CDR3 covers 15 residues. Here the CDR3 reads CASRSPQGASGELFF. DNA of the CDR3: TGTGCCAGCAGGTCACCTCAGGGGGCTTCCGGGGAGCTGTTTTTT.

The sample holds one count of this clone. This sequence joins TRBV5-5 and TRBJ2-3; D is possibly TRBD1 (6 bases). This CDR3 region has 15 residues. CDR1 and CDR2 from the germline V gene are SGHKS and YYEKEE (reference sequence). Trimming pared 2 bases from V and 4 bases from J, leaving 14 bases between. CDR3 protein: CASSLTRDTSDTQYF. The CDR3 bases are TGTGCCAGCAGCTTAACCCGGGACACGTCAGATACGCAGTATTTT.

The rearrangement uses TRBV5-1 and TRBJ1-4; no reliable D call. Trimming left V 3 bases short and J 8 bases short, with 14 bases between. Germline V gene sequence: CDR1 SGHRS, CDR2 YFSETQ. The CDR3 extends over 14 amino acids. CDR3 DNA: TGCGCCAGCAGCTCCACCACGGGTGGGGAAAAACTGTTTTTT. The encoded protein is CASSSTTGGEKLFF. The whole variable domain, remainder taken from reference TRBV5-1 and TRBJ1-4, is KAGVTQTPRYLIKTRGQQVTLSCSPISGHRSVSWYQQTPGQGLQFLFEYFSETQRNKGNFPGRFSGRQFSNSRSEMNVSTLELGDSALYLCASSSTTGGEKLFFGSGTQLSVL.

This rearrangement joins TRBV11-2 to TRBJ2-1, with 12 bases that match TRBD2. The CDR3 runs to 13 residues. With V trimmed by 5 bases and J by 12 bases, 5 bases remained unmatched. The germline gives CDR1 SGHAT, CDR2 FQNNGV. CDR3 residues: CASSTGLAGTQFF. In nucleotides, the CDR3 is TGTGCCAGCAGCACCGGACTAGCGGGAACGCAGTTCTTC.

Only one count was recorded for this clone. The rearrangement links TRBV4-1 to TRBJ2-1; 10 nucleotides line up with TRBD2. This CDR3 has 16 amino acids. The germline gives CDR1 MGHRA, CDR2 YSYEKL. V was pared by 0 bases and J by 10 bases, with 9 bases of the junction left unmatched. In DNA, the CDR3 is TGCGCCAGCAGCCAAGATAAAACTAGCGGGATAGGGGAGCAGTTCTTC. Translating it yields CASSQDKTSGIGEQFF.

A few counts support this clone. The genes are TRBV28 and TRBJ2-7, with 8 bases aligning to TRBD2. Germline lookup yields CDR1 MDHEN and CDR2 SYDVKM. The CDR3 contains 18 residues. Trimming took 5 bases from V and 6 from J; bases not matched to a gene: 21. CDR3 in DNA: TGTGCCAGCAGTACCCCGGGACTAGAGCGACGGGGGTTTGGCGAGCAGTACTTC. As protein: CASSTPGLERRGFGEQYF.